This T cell receptor beta chain was recorded in a study of cytomegalovirus exposure and HLA in healthy donors. Study as a whole: Of the donors genotyped, 398 in all, about 80% fell in the Caucasian-associated ancestry cluster. Overall study findings and caveats: Several of the most significant clusters were apparently associated with common viral pathogens in a later analysis.

Worth noting for this clone: Its cognate antigen is unknown.

The PCR was carried out with 60 Vbeta primers and 13 Jbeta primers. Clones were sequenced by immunoSEQ multiplex PCR, and TCRdb holds only the in-frame ones, with some missing. Of some 140,000 clones in the sample, approximately 79% were seen once. V lost 4 bases, J lost 5 bases, and 7 bases stayed unmatched. This CDR3 has 16 amino acids. Germline V lookup: CDR1 LNHDA, CDR2 SQIVND (reference sequence). The clonotype comes from a man between 18 and 35 years old in good health and CMV-seronegative. The chain is built from TRBV19 and TRBJ2-2; 10 bases are shared with TRBD1. Sequencing was carried out using PBMCs. In DNA, the CDR3 is TGTGCCAGTAGTAAACCCGGGACAGGGGAAACCGGGGAGCTGTTTTTT. Its protein is CASSKPGTGETGELFF. Looking up the rest from reference TRBV19 and TRBJ2-2 gives the full variable domain: DGGITQSPKYLFRKEGQNVTLSCEQNLNHDAMYWYRQDPGQGLRLIYYSQIVNDFQKGDIAEGYSVSREKKESFPLTVTSAQKNPTAFYLCASSKPGTGETGELFFGEGSRLTVL.